What follows is one T cell receptor (beta chain) and its context. Its antigen remains unidentified. This sample is drawn from a study of response to subunit inactivated influenza vaccine. Study-level results: Few new T cells, the authors suggested, are recruited by each seasonal influenza vaccination.

V dropped 6 bases and J dropped 3; count of bases not matched to a gene: 10. The CDR3 totals 16 residues. The germline gives CDR1 SEHNR, CDR2 FQNEAQ (reference sequence). TCRdb analysed the RT-PCR reads with MiXCR anew, one entry per CDR3 protein. The table includes 550,000 to 800,000 distinct CDR3 sequences, around 14% detected once. The sequencing here drew on PBMCs from blood, taken around 15 days before vaccination. The receptor's source is a man aged 45-65 years who received an inactivated influenza vaccine. The genes are TRBV7-9 and TRBJ2-3; the match to TRBD1 covers 9 bases. CDR3 sequence: CASSFRGQGRTDTQYF. The CDR3 coding sequence is TGTGCCAGCAGTTTCCGGGGACAGGGAAGGACAGATACGCAGTATTTT.